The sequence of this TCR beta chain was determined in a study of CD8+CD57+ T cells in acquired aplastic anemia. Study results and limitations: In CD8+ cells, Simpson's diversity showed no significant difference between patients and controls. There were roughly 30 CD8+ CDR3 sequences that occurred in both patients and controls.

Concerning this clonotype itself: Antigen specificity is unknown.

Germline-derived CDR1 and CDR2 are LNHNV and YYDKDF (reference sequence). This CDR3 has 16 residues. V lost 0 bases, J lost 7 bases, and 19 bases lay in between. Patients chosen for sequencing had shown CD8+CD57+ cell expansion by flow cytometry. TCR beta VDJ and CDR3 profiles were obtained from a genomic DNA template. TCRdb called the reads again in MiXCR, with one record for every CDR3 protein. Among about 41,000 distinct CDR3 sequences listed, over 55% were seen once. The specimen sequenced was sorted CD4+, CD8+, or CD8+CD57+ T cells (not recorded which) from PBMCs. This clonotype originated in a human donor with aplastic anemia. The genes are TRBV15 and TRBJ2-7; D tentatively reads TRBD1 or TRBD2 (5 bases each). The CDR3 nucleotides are TGTGCCACCAGCAGAGATAGCCCAGGGACCTACGGTGAGCAGTACTTC. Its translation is CATSRDSPGTYGEQYF.